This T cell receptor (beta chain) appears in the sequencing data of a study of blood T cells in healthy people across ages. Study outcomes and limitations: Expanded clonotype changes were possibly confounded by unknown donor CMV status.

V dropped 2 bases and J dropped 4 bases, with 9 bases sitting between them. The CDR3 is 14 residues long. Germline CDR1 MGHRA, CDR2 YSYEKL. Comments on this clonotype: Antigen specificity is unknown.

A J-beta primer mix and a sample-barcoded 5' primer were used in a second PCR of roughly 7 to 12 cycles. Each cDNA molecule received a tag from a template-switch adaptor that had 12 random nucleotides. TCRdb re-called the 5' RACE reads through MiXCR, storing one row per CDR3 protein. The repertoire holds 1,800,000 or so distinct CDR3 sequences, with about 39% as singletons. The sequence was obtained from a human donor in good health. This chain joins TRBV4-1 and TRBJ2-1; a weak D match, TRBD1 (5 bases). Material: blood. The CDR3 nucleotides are TGCGCCAGCAGCCAAAAAGACAGTTACAATGAGCAGTTCTTC. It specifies CASSQKDSYNEQFF.